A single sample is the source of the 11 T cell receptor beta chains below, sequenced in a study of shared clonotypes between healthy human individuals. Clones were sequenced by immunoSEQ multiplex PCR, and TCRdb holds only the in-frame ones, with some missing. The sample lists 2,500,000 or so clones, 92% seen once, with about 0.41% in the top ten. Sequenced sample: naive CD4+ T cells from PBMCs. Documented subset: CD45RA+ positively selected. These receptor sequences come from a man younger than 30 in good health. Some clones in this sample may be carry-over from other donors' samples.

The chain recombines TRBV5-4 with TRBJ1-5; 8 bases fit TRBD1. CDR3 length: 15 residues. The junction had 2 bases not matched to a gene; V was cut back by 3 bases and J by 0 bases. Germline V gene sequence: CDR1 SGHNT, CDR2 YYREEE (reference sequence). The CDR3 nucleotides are TGTGCCAGCAGCTCAGGGACAGGTAGCAATCAGCCCCAGCATTTT. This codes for CASSSGTGSNQPQHF. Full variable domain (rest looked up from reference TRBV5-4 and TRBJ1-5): ETGVTQSPTHLIKTRGQQVTLRCSSQSGHNTVSWYQQALGQGPQFIFQYYREEENGRGNFPPRFSGLQFPNYSSELNVNALELDDSALYLCASSSGTGSNQPQHFGDGTRLSIL.

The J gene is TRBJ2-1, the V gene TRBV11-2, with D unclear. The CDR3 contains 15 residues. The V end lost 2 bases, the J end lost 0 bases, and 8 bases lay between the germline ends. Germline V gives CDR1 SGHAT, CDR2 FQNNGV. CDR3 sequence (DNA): TGTGCCAGCAGCTTAAACTACGACTCCTACAATGAGCAGTTCTTC. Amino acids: CASSLNYDSYNEQFF.

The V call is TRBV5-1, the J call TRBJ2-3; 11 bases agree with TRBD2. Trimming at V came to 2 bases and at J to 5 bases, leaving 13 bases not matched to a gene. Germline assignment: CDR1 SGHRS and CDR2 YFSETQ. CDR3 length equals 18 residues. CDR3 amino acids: CASSFYLVAGGRIDTQYF. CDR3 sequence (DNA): TGCGCCAGCAGCTTTTATCTGGTAGCGGGAGGGCGAATAGATACGCAGTATTTT.

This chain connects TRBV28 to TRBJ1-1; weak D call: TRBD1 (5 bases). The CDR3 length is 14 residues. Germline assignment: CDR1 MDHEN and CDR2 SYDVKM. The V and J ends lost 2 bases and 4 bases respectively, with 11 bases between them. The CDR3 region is CASSLSLGGTEAFF. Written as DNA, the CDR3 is TGTGCCAGCAGTTTAAGCCTGGGGGGCACTGAAGCTTTCTTT.

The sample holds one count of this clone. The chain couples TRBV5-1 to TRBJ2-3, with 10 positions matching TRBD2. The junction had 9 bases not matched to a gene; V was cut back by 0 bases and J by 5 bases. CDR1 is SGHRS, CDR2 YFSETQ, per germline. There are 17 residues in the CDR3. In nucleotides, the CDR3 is TGCGCCAGCAGCTTGGGACTAGCGGGTATGGGCGTAGATACGCAGTATTTT. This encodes CASSLGLAGMGVDTQYF.

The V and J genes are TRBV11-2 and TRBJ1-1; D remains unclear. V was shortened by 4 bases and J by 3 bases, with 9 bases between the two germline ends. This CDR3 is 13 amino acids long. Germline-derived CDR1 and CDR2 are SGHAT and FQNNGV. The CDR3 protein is CASSWGEYTEAFF. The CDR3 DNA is TGTGCCAGCAGCTGGGGAGAATACACTGAAGCTTTCTTT.

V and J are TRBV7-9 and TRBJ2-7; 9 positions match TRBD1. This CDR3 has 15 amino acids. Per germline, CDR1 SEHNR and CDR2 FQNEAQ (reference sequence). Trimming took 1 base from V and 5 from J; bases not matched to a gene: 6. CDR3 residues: CASSLGGTGLNEQYF. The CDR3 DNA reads TGTGCCAGCAGCTTAGGCGGGACAGGGTTGAACGAGCAGTACTTC.

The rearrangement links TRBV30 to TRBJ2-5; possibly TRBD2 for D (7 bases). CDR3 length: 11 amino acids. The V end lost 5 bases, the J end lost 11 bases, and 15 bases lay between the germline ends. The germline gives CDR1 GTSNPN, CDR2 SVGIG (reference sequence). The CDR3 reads CAWEGEGEQYF. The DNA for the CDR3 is TGTGCCTGGGAGGGGGAGGGTGAGCAGTACTTC.

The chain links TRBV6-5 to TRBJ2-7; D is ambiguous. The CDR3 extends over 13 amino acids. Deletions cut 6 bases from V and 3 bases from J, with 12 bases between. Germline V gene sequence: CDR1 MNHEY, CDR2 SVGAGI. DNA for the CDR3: TGTGCCAGCAGCTCCTCGGCCCGCTACGAGCAGTACTTC. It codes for CASSSSARYEQYF.

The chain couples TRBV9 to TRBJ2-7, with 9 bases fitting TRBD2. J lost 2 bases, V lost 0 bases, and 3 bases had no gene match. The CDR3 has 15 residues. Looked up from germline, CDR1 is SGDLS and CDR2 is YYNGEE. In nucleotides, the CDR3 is TGTGCCAGCAGCGTAGCTAGCGGGGATACCTACGAGCAGTACTTC. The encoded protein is CASSVASGDTYEQYF. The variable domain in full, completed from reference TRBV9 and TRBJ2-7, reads DSGVTQTPKHLITATGQRVTLRCSPRSGDLSVYWYQQSLDQGLQFLIQYYNGEERAKGNILERFSAQQFPDLHSELNLSSLELGDSALYFCASSVASGDTYEQYFGPGTRLTVT.

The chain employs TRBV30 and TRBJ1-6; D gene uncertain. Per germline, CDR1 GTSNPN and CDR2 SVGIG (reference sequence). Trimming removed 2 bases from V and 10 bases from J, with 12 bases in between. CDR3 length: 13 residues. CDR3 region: CAWSQGIDSPLHF. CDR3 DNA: TGTGCCTGGAGTCAAGGGATCGACTCACCCCTCCACTTT.